This TCR beta chain was found in a study of response to subunit inactivated influenza vaccine. Each CDR3 protein is one row after TCRdb ran MiXCR on the RT-PCR reads. The sample has about 620,000 distinct CDR3 sequences, around 11% seen once. Germline V CDR1 and CDR2: MNHNS, SASEGT. The V end lost 6 bases, the J end lost 0 bases, and 11 bases lay between the germline ends. The CDR3 contains 15 residues. The sample also formed part of further work on T cells expressing NK-cell markers. That work states: Libraries used 5'RACE template switching adding universal primer site and UMIs. All TCR beta repertoires analysed originated from sorted CD3+CD56+NKG2C+, CD3+CD56+NKG2C- and CD3+CD56-NKG2C+ T cells. Among the eight sequenced donors, seven tested HCMV-seropositive and one tested seronegative. Dominant NKG2C+ clonotypes accounted for roughly 1.0-7.0% of CD8+ T cells in six donors.

Sequenced material: PBMCs from blood, taken on the day of vaccination. The chain has TRBV6-1 and TRBJ2-2; D possibly uses TRBD1 or TRBD2 (5 bases each). This TCR was recovered from a man aged 50 or older who received an inactivated influenza vaccine. The CDR3 DNA sequence: TGTGCCAGCAGGGGGACCCAGACGAACACCGGGGAGCTGTTTTTT. Its protein product is CASRGTQTNTGELFF.